This record looks at one T cell receptor beta chain sequence and its context. Recruits, aged about 18 to 100 years, lived in 20 to 30 US areas. Cohort allocation depended upon clinical history that participants reported. This entry is derived from a study of blood T cell repertoires in COVID-19. Study information: The cDNA or gDNA used as material had been derived from T cells, B-cell-depleted T cells, or PBMCs.

Study processing details: Amplification of reference gene primers was used by the study to estimate nucleated cell counts. Profiled with immunoSEQ multiplex PCR; TCRdb holds only in-frame clones, not every one. The DNA was the basis for D and trimming; V, J and clone size are from that table. The data show 200,000 or so clones, about nine tenths seen once. This CDR3 comprises 13 residues. Germline V gives CDR1 LGHDT, CDR2 YNNKEL (reference sequence). Trimming took off 3 bases at V and 7 bases at J, with 10 bases between the two ends. This receptor was obtained from a woman aged 40 to 55 with acute COVID-19. The sequencing sample was made of PBMCs or T cells enriched from blood (not recorded which). The chain joins TRBV3-1 (or the pseudogene TRBV3-2) to TRBJ2-1, with a tentative D call TRBD2 (6 bases). CDR3 coding DNA: TGTGCCAGCAGCCATGGGACTGTGAATGAGCAGTTCTTC. It is translated as CASSHGTVNEQFF.